These T cell receptor beta chains were read from a single sample in a study of blood T cell repertoires in COVID-19. Repertoires were generated with immunoSEQ multiplex PCR, while TCRdb's copy carries only in-frame clones and drops some. This sample has over 250,000 clones, with 80% to 95% found just once. The sequencing input was PBMCs or T cells enriched from blood (not recorded which). The receptors here all came from a woman in her 30s who had recovered from COVID-19. Both conserved end residues are part of each CDR3.

>16|TRBV10-3|TRBJ2-1
CAISELTSGLYNEQFF
>13|TRBV7-8|TRBJ1-1
CASSPTTNTEAFF
>14|TRBV28|TRBJ1-5
CASSLGTGYQPQHF
>16|TRBV27|TRBJ2-1
CASSPSGLAGANEQFF
>14|TRBV5-4|TRBJ1-2
CASSLPKTGYGYTF
>13|TRBV29-1|TRBJ1-2
CSVVTQGDYGYTF
>15|TRBV5-1|TRBJ2-1
CASSLRTAGDNEQFF
>14|TRBV3-1/TRBV3-2|TRBJ2-7
CASSLGQGPYEQYF
>16|TRBV5-4|TRBJ2-7
CASSLPGTSGRYEQYF
>14|TRBV15|TRBJ2-5
CATSREQAGETQYF
>15|TRBV21-1|TRBJ1-6
CASSLGAMGGSPLHF
>16|TRBV3-1/TRBV3-2|TRBJ2-2
CASSPRDRKNTGELFF
>15|TRBV7-2|TRBJ2-3
CASSGTSGRTDTQYF
>13|TRBV6-2/TRBV6-3|TRBJ1-1
CASSQDRVTEAFF
>14|TRBV11-2|TRBJ2-1
CASSSISGINEQFF
>12|TRBV28|TRBJ2-7
CASSPNPREQYF
>15|TRBV21-1|TRBJ2-2
CASITHREFTGELFF
>14|TRBV28|TRBJ1-5
CASIYGGGNQPQHF
>11|TRBV3-1/TRBV3-2|TRBJ2-5
CASSSLETQYF
>16|TRBV14|TRBJ1-1
CASSQRTGVFNTEAFF
>12|TRBV29-1|TRBJ2-7
CSVLTASGEQYF
>12|TRBV11-2|TRBJ1-1
CASSSQTGGAFF
>15|TRBV19|TRBJ1-2
CASSIERGGGYGYTF
>15|TRBV7-9|TRBJ2-1
CASSHPSRNYNEQFF
>16|TRBV5-5|TRBJ1-5
CASSPDGGERYQPQHF
>15|TRBV2|TRBJ2-7
CASSVRKESSYEQYF
>12|TRBV29-1|TRBJ2-5
CSVEQYQETQYF
>20|TRBV11-3|TRBJ2-1
CASSSPGTSGRDPSYNEQFF
>14|TRBV15|TRBJ2-1
CATSRGQGAGEQFF
>14|TRBV27|TRBJ2-7
CASKYLAGSHEQYF
>14|TRBV24-1|TRBJ1-2
CATSDETESYGYTF
>17|TRBV29-1|TRBJ1-1
CSVVRATGGAGNTEAFF
>15|TRBV28|TRBJ2-1
CASRSLAGVSNEQFF
>16|TRBV14|TRBJ2-3
CASSQGVRGNTDTQYF
>13|TRBV28|TRBJ1-6
CASSSQVNSPLHF
>19|TRBV9|TRBJ2-3
CASSRLLSGTGSHTDTQYF
>15|TRBV3-1/TRBV3-2|TRBJ2-5
CASSRTREYQETQYF
>18|TRBV27|TRBJ1-6
CASSPKTSGTGANSPLHF
>15|TRBV14|TRBJ1-2
CASSRSGTGYYGYTF
>19|TRBV28|TRBJ2-6
CASSSFRDRRYSGANVLTF
>12|TRBV29-1|TRBJ2-7
CSVEDGGVSQYF
>12|TRBV19|TRBJ2-1
CASGINYNEQFF
>17|TRBV7-9|TRBJ2-5
CASAILAGEVNQETQYF
>18|TRBV4-3|TRBJ1-6
CASSQEMSGASYNSPLHF
>16|TRBV5-5|TRBJ1-5
CASSLGVGQVGQPQHF
>14|TRBV5-1|TRBJ2-5
CASSKDRGDETQYF
>15|TRBV7-9|TRBJ1-6
CASSTRTEDNSPLHF
>16|TRBV6-5|TRBJ1-4
CASSYSGDTTNEKLFF
>17|TRBV4-2|TRBJ2-1
CASSQDRTSSSYNEQFF
>15|TRBV19|TRBJ1-1
CATLRGQGADTEAFF
>13|TRBV30|TRBJ1-5
CAEGQGINQPQHF